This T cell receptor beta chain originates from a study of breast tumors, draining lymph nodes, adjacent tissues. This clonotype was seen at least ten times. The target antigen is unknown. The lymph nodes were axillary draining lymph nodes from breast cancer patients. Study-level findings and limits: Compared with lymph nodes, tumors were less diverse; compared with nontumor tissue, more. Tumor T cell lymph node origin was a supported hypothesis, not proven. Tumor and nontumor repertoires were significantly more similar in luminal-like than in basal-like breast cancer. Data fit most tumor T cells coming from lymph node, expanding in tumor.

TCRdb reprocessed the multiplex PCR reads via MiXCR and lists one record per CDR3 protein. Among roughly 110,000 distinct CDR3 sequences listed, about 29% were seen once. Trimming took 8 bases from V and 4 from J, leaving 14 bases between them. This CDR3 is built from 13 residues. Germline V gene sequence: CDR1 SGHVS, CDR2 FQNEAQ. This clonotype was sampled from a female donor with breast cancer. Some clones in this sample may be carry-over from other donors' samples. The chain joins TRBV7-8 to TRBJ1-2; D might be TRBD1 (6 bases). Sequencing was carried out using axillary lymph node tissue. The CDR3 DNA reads TGTGCCAGCGCAACCGGGACAACCTATGGCTACACCTTC. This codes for CASATGTTYGYTF.